Listed below are T cell receptor beta chains from one sample, sequenced in a study of shared clonotypes between healthy human individuals. Sequencing used immunoSEQ multiplex PCR; TCRdb keeps in-frame clones, though not all of them. Among over 850,000 clones, around 82% were seen once, and the ten largest hold roughly 0.62%. The sample consisted of memory CD4+ T cells from PBMCs. The source of these receptors is a man aged 18 to 35 in good health. Some clones in this sample may be carry-over from other donors' samples. The CDR3 runs from the conserved cysteine through the conserved F or W. The order of the fields is CDR3 protein, CDR3 DNA, V gene, clone size, J gene, D gene. D genes are given only for firm matches. Not all rows give a size; the values are once, few, many and, for expanded clones, a class.

CDR3aa: CASSLGQGAGQPQHF
CDR3nt: TGTGCCAGCAGTTTAGGCCAGGGGGCAGGACAGCCCCAGCATTTT
v_gene: TRBV28
abundance: .
j_gene: TRBJ1-5
d_gene: TRBD1

CDR3aa: CASSLGPRGNEQFF
CDR3nt: TGTGCCAGCAGCTTAGGGCCTAGGGGGAATGAGCAGTTCTTC
v_gene: TRBV7-3
abundance: few
j_gene: TRBJ2-1
d_gene: .

CDR3aa: CASSTRLRTYEQYF
CDR3nt: TGTGCCAGCAGCACTCGACTTAGAACCTACGAGCAGTACTTC
v_gene: TRBV5-6
abundance: .
j_gene: TRBJ2-7
d_gene: .

CDR3aa: CASSSSLGTDTQYF
CDR3nt: TGCGCCAGCAGCTCTAGCCTCGGGACAGATACGCAGTATTTT
v_gene: TRBV5-1
abundance: few
j_gene: TRBJ2-3
d_gene: .

CDR3aa: CASRGPWLNTEAFF
CDR3nt: TGTGCCAGCAGGGGACCTTGGCTGAACACTGAAGCTTTCTTT
v_gene: TRBV6-6
abundance: .
j_gene: TRBJ1-1
d_gene: .

CDR3aa: CASSQDAGVEQYF
CDR3nt: TGCGCCAGCAGCCAAGACGCAGGGGTCGAGCAGTACTTC
v_gene: TRBV4-3
abundance: many
j_gene: TRBJ2-7
d_gene: .

CDR3aa: CASSPPAGAGNEQFF
CDR3nt: TGTGCCAGCTCACCTCCGGCGGGGGCGGGGAATGAGCAGTTCTTC
v_gene: TRBV18
abundance: .
j_gene: TRBJ2-1
d_gene: .

CDR3aa: CASSLVAGGPNEQFF
CDR3nt: TGTGCCAGCAGCTTAGTAGCGGGAGGGCCTAATGAGCAGTTCTTC
v_gene: TRBV7-2
abundance: .
j_gene: TRBJ2-1
d_gene: TRBD2

CDR3aa: CASSDPGTFNTEAFF
CDR3nt: TGTGCCAGCAGTGACCCTGGGACCTTCAACACTGAAGCTTTCTTT
v_gene: TRBV25-1
abundance: .
j_gene: TRBJ1-1
d_gene: .

CDR3aa: CASSNRGSTEAFF
CDR3nt: TGCGCCAGCAGCAACAGGGGGTCTACTGAAGCTTTCTTT
v_gene: TRBV4-3
abundance: .
j_gene: TRBJ1-1
d_gene: TRBD1

CDR3aa: CASSVGGSYPGELFF
CDR3nt: TGTGCCAGCAGCGTAGGAGGGAGTTACCCCGGGGAGCTGTTTTTT
v_gene: TRBV9
abundance: .
j_gene: TRBJ2-2
d_gene: .

CDR3aa: CASSPEGYNEQFF
CDR3nt: TGTGCCAGCTCACCCGAGGGTTACAATGAGCAGTTCTTC
v_gene: TRBV18
abundance: .
j_gene: TRBJ2-1
d_gene: .

CDR3aa: CASSRQAGGAKNIQYF
CDR3nt: TGCGCCAGCAGCCGACAGGCGGGGGGGGCCAAAAACATTCAGTACTTC
v_gene: TRBV10-1
abundance: .
j_gene: TRBJ2-4
d_gene: TRBD2

CDR3aa: CASSLWTSAAGDTQYF
CDR3nt: TGTGCCAGCAGCTTATGGACTAGCGCCGCGGGAGATACGCAGTATTTT
v_gene: TRBV7-2
abundance: .
j_gene: TRBJ2-3
d_gene: TRBD2

CDR3aa: CAWSAGSDFYGYTF
CDR3nt: TGTGCCTGGAGTGCCGGCAGCGACTTCTATGGCTACACCTTC
v_gene: TRBV30
abundance: .
j_gene: TRBJ1-2
d_gene: .

CDR3aa: CGPRPTTDVQETQYF
CDR3nt: TGCGGTCCACGCCCTACGACAGACGTCCAAGAGACCCAGTACTTC
v_gene: TRBV4-3
abundance: .
j_gene: TRBJ2-5
d_gene: .

CDR3aa: CASTGGRLAVRNEQFF
CDR3nt: TGTGCCTCGACAGGGGGCCGACTAGCGGTAAGGAATGAGCAGTTCTTC
v_gene: TRBV30
abundance: few
j_gene: TRBJ2-1
d_gene: .

CDR3aa: CASSWLRQETQYF
CDR3nt: TGTGCCAGCAGCTGGCTCAGGCAAGAGACCCAGTACTTC
v_gene: TRBV5-6
abundance: .
j_gene: TRBJ2-5
d_gene: .

CDR3aa: CASSAPEGANYGYTF
CDR3nt: TGTGCCAGCAGCGCTCCGGAGGGCGCTAACTATGGCTACACCTTC
v_gene: TRBV7-8
abundance: once
j_gene: TRBJ1-2
d_gene: .

CDR3aa: CASSFTGGEEYF
CDR3nt: TGTGCCAGCAGCTTTACAGGAGGGGAGGAGTATTTT
v_gene: TRBV11-3
abundance: .
j_gene: TRBJ2-3
d_gene: .

CDR3aa: CASSLAGGPYEQYF
CDR3nt: TGTGCCAGCAGCTTAGCCGGCGGCCCCTACGAGCAGTACTTC
v_gene: TRBV7-8
abundance: .
j_gene: TRBJ2-7
d_gene: .

CDR3aa: CASSSWKGVSGNTIYF
CDR3nt: TGTGCCAGCAGCTCTTGGAAGGGCGTTTCTGGAAACACCATATATTTT
v_gene: TRBV7-9
abundance: few
j_gene: TRBJ1-3
d_gene: .

CDR3aa: CASSEVHYNEQFF
CDR3nt: TGTGCCAGCAGTGAAGTACACTACAATGAGCAGTTCTTC
v_gene: TRBV25-1
abundance: .
j_gene: TRBJ2-1
d_gene: .

CDR3aa: CAISESGPTTGKYADTQYF
CDR3nt: TGTGCCATCAGTGAGTCTGGCCCTACTACAGGGAAGTACGCAGATACGCAGTATTTT
v_gene: TRBV10-3
abundance: .
j_gene: TRBJ2-3
d_gene: .

CDR3aa: CASSPSHVRDLKNIQYF
CDR3nt: TGTGCCAGCAGTCCAAGCCACGTCCGAGATCTTAAAAACATTCAGTACTTC
v_gene: TRBV28
abundance: few
j_gene: TRBJ2-4
d_gene: .

CDR3aa: CAWTLGYEQYF
CDR3nt: TGTGCCTGGACCCTGGGCTACGAGCAGTACTTC
v_gene: TRBV30
abundance: .
j_gene: TRBJ2-7
d_gene: .

CDR3aa: CAVRVAGVSGTQYF
CDR3nt: TGTGCTGTCAGGGTAGCGGGGGTGTCGGGTACGCAGTATTTT
v_gene: TRBV25-1
abundance: .
j_gene: TRBJ2-3
d_gene: TRBD2

CDR3aa: CASSSEGANEQFF
CDR3nt: TGCGCCAGCAGCTCCGAGGGGGCCAATGAGCAGTTCTTC
v_gene: TRBV5-1
abundance: .
j_gene: TRBJ2-1
d_gene: TRBD1

CDR3aa: CASTAKELTDTQYF
CDR3nt: TGTGCCAGCACTGCAAAGGAGCTGACAGATACGCAGTATTTT
v_gene: TRBV6-5
abundance: .
j_gene: TRBJ2-3
d_gene: .

CDR3aa: CASSAQGWQETQYF
CDR3nt: TGTGCCAGCAGTGCTCAGGGGTGGCAAGAGACCCAGTACTTC
v_gene: TRBV6-1
abundance: .
j_gene: TRBJ2-5
d_gene: .

CDR3aa: CASSPQFRGRNYGYTF
CDR3nt: TGTGCCAGCAGCCCCCAGTTTAGGGGGCGAAACTATGGCTACACCTTC
v_gene: TRBV11-2
abundance: .
j_gene: TRBJ1-2
d_gene: TRBD1

CDR3aa: CASSQHTRNEQFF
CDR3nt: TGTGCCAGCAGTCAACACACTCGCAATGAGCAGTTCTTC
v_gene: TRBV6-6
abundance: .
j_gene: TRBJ2-1
d_gene: .

CDR3aa: CAISESRQGNTEAFF
CDR3nt: TGTGCCATCAGTGAGTCTCGGCAGGGGAACACTGAAGCTTTCTTT
v_gene: TRBV10-3
abundance: .
j_gene: TRBJ1-1
d_gene: .

CDR3aa: CASSSGGGLDTEAFF
CDR3nt: TGTGCCAGCAGTTCCGGAGGGGGCTTGGACACTGAAGCTTTCTTT
v_gene: TRBV28
abundance: .
j_gene: TRBJ1-1
d_gene: TRBD1

CDR3aa: CATSRLPGQGAVYGYTF
CDR3nt: TGTGCCACCAGCAGACTTCCGGGACAGGGGGCCGTCTATGGCTACACCTTC
v_gene: TRBV15
abundance: .
j_gene: TRBJ1-2
d_gene: TRBD1

CDR3aa: CAWSVQGVYEQYF
CDR3nt: TGTGCCTGGAGTGTGCAGGGGGTCTACGAGCAGTACTTC
v_gene: TRBV30
abundance: .
j_gene: TRBJ2-7
d_gene: TRBD1

CDR3aa: CASSPSAGLYEQYF
CDR3nt: TGTGCCAGCTCACCAAGTGCGGGTTTGTACGAGCAGTACTTC
v_gene: TRBV18
abundance: .
j_gene: TRBJ2-7
d_gene: .

CDR3aa: CAWSTQWGVRNEQFF
CDR3nt: TGTGCCTGGAGTACGCAATGGGGGGTGAGAAATGAGCAGTTCTTC
v_gene: TRBV30
abundance: .
j_gene: TRBJ2-1
d_gene: .

CDR3aa: CASRRGKETQYF
CDR3nt: TGTGCCAGCCGGCGGGGAAAAGAGACCCAGTACTTC
v_gene: TRBV5-6
abundance: .
j_gene: TRBJ2-5
d_gene: .

CDR3aa: CAWSAGDTQYF
CDR3nt: TGTGCCTGGAGTGCCGGAGATACGCAGTATTTT
v_gene: TRBV30
abundance: .
j_gene: TRBJ2-3
d_gene: .

CDR3aa: CASSYSRNQPQHF
CDR3nt: TGTGCCAGCAGTTACTCTCGCAATCAGCCCCAGCATTTT
v_gene: TRBV6-5
abundance: .
j_gene: TRBJ1-5
d_gene: .

CDR3aa: CASSPGQGPYELFF
CDR3nt: TGCGCCAGCAGCCCCGGACAGGGTCCTTACGAACTGTTTTTT
v_gene: TRBV5-1
abundance: .
j_gene: TRBJ1-4
d_gene: TRBD1

CDR3aa: CASSLQGARTDTQYF
CDR3nt: TGTGCCAGCAGCCTACAGGGGGCGCGAACAGATACGCAGTATTTT
v_gene: TRBV11-2
abundance: .
j_gene: TRBJ2-3
d_gene: TRBD1

CDR3aa: CASSEGRTTSYTF
CDR3nt: TGCGCCAGCAGTGAAGGAAGGACCACTAGCTACACCTTC
v_gene: TRBV10-2
abundance: .
j_gene: TRBJ1-2
d_gene: .

CDR3aa: CASSLSKHRGGGNQPQHF
CDR3nt: TGTGCCAGCAGTTTGTCTAAACACAGGGGAGGGGGCAATCAGCCCCAGCATTTT
v_gene: TRBV28
abundance: .
j_gene: TRBJ1-5
d_gene: TRBD1

CDR3aa: CASSSTGEGNTIYF
CDR3nt: TGTGCCAGCAGTTCGACAGGGGAGGGAAACACCATATATTTT
v_gene: TRBV28
abundance: .
j_gene: TRBJ1-3
d_gene: TRBD1

CDR3aa: CASSQEWSTDTQYF
CDR3nt: TGTGCCAGCAGCCAAGAGTGGAGCACAGATACGCAGTATTTT
v_gene: TRBV5-4
abundance: once
j_gene: TRBJ2-3
d_gene: .

CDR3aa: CASSLNRNQGQPQHF
CDR3nt: TGTGCCAGCAGCTTGAACAGGAACCAAGGTCAGCCCCAGCATTTT
v_gene: TRBV7-2
abundance: few
j_gene: TRBJ1-5
d_gene: .

CDR3aa: CASSRDPGGANVLTF
CDR3nt: TGTGCCAGCAGCCGCGACCCAGGCGGGGCCAACGTCCTGACTTTC
v_gene: TRBV4-2
abundance: many
j_gene: TRBJ2-6
d_gene: .

CDR3aa: CASSLLVGSPLHF
CDR3nt: TGTGCCAGCAGCCTCCTAGTGGGTTCACCCCTCCACTTT
v_gene: TRBV7-8
abundance: .
j_gene: TRBJ1-6
d_gene: .

CDR3aa: CASRGWVAGGPYEQYF
CDR3nt: TGTGCCAGCAGGGGGTGGGTAGCGGGAGGCCCCTACGAGCAGTACTTC
v_gene: TRBV6-4
abundance: many
j_gene: TRBJ2-7
d_gene: TRBD2

CDR3aa: CASSLKGGGVAEQYF
CDR3nt: TGTGCCAGCAGCTTAAAAGGGGGAGGGGTGGCCGAGCAGTACTTC
v_gene: TRBV7-2
abundance: few
j_gene: TRBJ2-7
d_gene: .

CDR3aa: CASSLISVPNTEAFF
CDR3nt: TGCGCCAGCAGCTTGATTTCCGTCCCTAACACTGAAGCTTTCTTT
v_gene: TRBV5-1
abundance: .
j_gene: TRBJ1-1
d_gene: .

CDR3aa: CASSFSADTQYF
CDR3nt: TGCGCCAGCAGCTTCAGCGCAGATACGCAGTATTTT
v_gene: TRBV5-1
abundance: .
j_gene: TRBJ2-3
d_gene: .

CDR3aa: CASSWNQPQHF
CDR3nt: TGTGCCAGCAGTTGGAATCAGCCCCAGCATTTT
v_gene: TRBV27
abundance: few
j_gene: TRBJ1-5
d_gene: .

CDR3aa: CATSRDPFRAEAFF
CDR3nt: TGTGCCACCAGCAGAGACCCATTTCGGGCTGAAGCTTTCTTT
v_gene: TRBV15
abundance: .
j_gene: TRBJ1-1
d_gene: .

CDR3aa: CASSQGAETQYF
CDR3nt: TGTGCCAGCAGCCAAGGCGCAGAGACCCAGTACTTC
v_gene: TRBV7-9
abundance: .
j_gene: TRBJ2-5
d_gene: .